Below are 13 T cell receptor beta chains sequenced from a single sample in a study of blood T cell repertoires in COVID-19. This table comes from immunoSEQ multiplex PCR, and its TCRdb copy is limited to in-frame clones, with some not included. This table holds about 350,000 clones, roughly 89% found once. The sequenced material came from peripheral blood. The source of these receptors is a woman in her sixties or seventies with COVID-19, enrolled during active disease.

The V gene is TRBV28, the J gene TRBJ1-5, with D perhaps TRBD1 (6 bases). The germline V and J ends were trimmed by 4 bases and 1 base, with 11 bases remaining between them. The germline CDR1 and CDR2 sequences are MDHEN and SYDVKM. CDR3 length: 15 amino acids. The CDR3 DNA follows: TGTGCCAGCAGTTCCATTACAGGGAGCAATCAGCCCCAGCATTTT. Translating gives CASSSITGSNQPQHF. Full variable domain (rest looked up from reference TRBV28 and TRBJ1-5): DVKVTQSSRYLVKRTGEKVFLECVQDMDHENMFWYRQDPGLGLRLIYFSYDVKMKEKGDIPEGYSVSREKKERFSLILESASTNQTSMYLCASSSITGSNQPQHFGDGTRLSIL.

This chain uses TRBV6-5 with TRBJ2-2; 9 positions match TRBD1. Germline V gene lookup returns CDR1 MNHEY and CDR2 SVGAGI. V lost 6 bases, J lost 3 bases, and 5 bases stayed unmatched. This CDR3 is 15 amino acids long. The CDR3 nucleotides are TGTGCCAGCAGAGGGACAGGGAGGGACACCGGGGAGCTGTTTTTT. Protein sequence: CASRGTGRDTGELFF.

The chain employs TRBV18 and TRBJ1-2; no clear D gene. CDR3 size: 14 residues. Trimming cost V 5 bases and J 1 base, with 11 bases left between them. Germline values: CDR1 KGHSH, CDR2 LQKENI. The CDR3 region has the DNA TGTGCCAGCTCATCAAACCCCAGTAACTATGGCTACACCTTC. This codes for CASSSNPSNYGYTF.

This rearrangement joins TRBV9 to TRBJ1-2, with D unclear. V was clipped by 4 bases and J by 0 bases, with 13 bases between them. The germline V gene encodes CDR1 SGDLS and CDR2 YYNGEE. This CDR3 region has 15 residues. The CDR3 DNA follows: TGTGCCAGCAGCCCCCCCGGGGTCCCTAACTATGGCTACACCTTC. It translates to CASSPPGVPNYGYTF.

The CDR3 DNA reads as TGTGCCAGCAGCCCCCCGACTTGGAACACTGAAGCTTTCTTT. This gives the protein CASSPPTWNTEAFF. The chain recombines TRBV7-2 with TRBJ1-1; D not resolved. V was clipped by 5 bases and J by 1 base, with 11 bases between them. CDR3 length: 14 amino acids. From germline, CDR1 is SGHTA and CDR2 FQGNSA.

This clone has just a few counts. The chain carries TRBV18 and TRBJ1-5, with D unclear. The CDR3 contains 14 residues. The V gene lost 2 bases and the J gene lost 4 bases, with 9 bases spanning the gap. In germline, CDR1 is KGHSH, CDR2 LQKENI. The CDR3 spells CASSPWAENQPQHF. CDR3 nucleotides: TGTGCCAGCTCACCATGGGCCGAGAATCAGCCCCAGCATTTT.

The V gene is TRBV12-3 or TRBV12-4, the J gene TRBJ1-2; 7 nucleotides match TRBD1. The CDR3 length is 12 residues. Losses at the gene ends were 7 bases for V and 8 bases for J; bases not matched to a gene: 7. CDR3 bases: TGTGCCAGCACCGAGGGGGCCGACGGCTACACCTTC. Translated, it gives CASTEGADGYTF.

A remark on this clone: Other nucleotide sequences from this sample produce the same CDR3. The rearrangement links TRBV5-4 to TRBJ2-1, with TRBD2 matching 8 bases. Looked up from germline, CDR1 is SGHNT and CDR2 is YYREEE (reference sequence). This CDR3 contains 15 residues. Unmatched junction bases numbered 5, after V lost 0 bases and J lost 6 bases. As DNA, the CDR3 is TGTGCCAGCAGCTTGGGGACCGGGACTAGCAATGAGCAGTTCTTC. Encoded protein: CASSLGTGTSNEQFF.

The chain couples TRBV19 to TRBJ1-2; 7 bases agree with TRBD1. V shed 7 bases, J shed 13 bases, and the junction held 15 bases outside the gene matches. The CDR3 runs to 13 residues. Looked up from germline, CDR1 is LNHDA and CDR2 is SQIVND (reference sequence). CDR3 sequence: CASKRDRELRCTF. DNA of the CDR3: TGTGCCAGTAAAAGGGACAGAGAACTGCGATGCACCTTC.

CDR3 protein: CASSRGEPLGYEQYF. CDR3 bases: TGTGCCAGCAGCCGCGGGGAACCCCTTGGCTACGAGCAGTACTTC. The chain combines TRBV7-2 with TRBJ2-7; a possible D gene is TRBD2 (6 bases). The CDR3 has 15 amino acids. Trimming stripped 5 bases from V and 3 bases from J, with 17 bases between. Germline values: CDR1 SGHTA, CDR2 FQGNSA.

The J gene is TRBJ2-3, the V gene TRBV11-2; D perhaps matches TRBD2 (7 bases). Germline assignment: CDR1 SGHAT and CDR2 FQNNGV. The CDR3 has 18 residues. The V gene lost 5 bases and the J gene lost 0 bases, with 21 bases spanning the gap. The CDR3 sequence: CASSLKIYRGASTDTQYF. The CDR3 DNA sequence: TGTGCCAGCAGCCTGAAAATCTACCGGGGGGCTAGCACAGATACGCAGTATTTT.

CDR3 loop: CASSGPSDRVSEQYF. The CDR3 DNA reads as TGTGCCAGCTCAGGGCCTTCGGACAGGGTTTCCGAGCAGTACTTC. The gene calls are TRBV18 and TRBJ2-7; 8 bases map to TRBD1. Germline V CDR1 and CDR2: KGHSH, LQKENI. CDR3 length equals 15 residues. The J segment lost 6 bases and the V segment lost 5 bases, leaving 12 bases of the junction unmatched.

The chain employs TRBV29-1 and TRBJ1-1, with TRBD1 as a possible D gene (5 bases). The V and J ends lost 1 base and 13 bases respectively, with 16 bases between them. The CDR3 has 12 residues. CDR1 and CDR2 (germline): SQVTM, ANQGSEA. Here the CDR3 DNA reads TGCAGCGTTGAAGTTAGGGGACGGGGGGGTTTCTTT. It encodes CSVEVRGRGGFF.